Listed here are 8 T cell receptor beta chains from one sample, sequenced in a study of cytomegalovirus exposure and HLA in healthy donors. The PCR employed 60 Vbeta primers together with 13 Jbeta primers. TCRdb keeps only in-frame clones here, not all; method: immunoSEQ multiplex PCR. In total, the table holds about 200,000 clones. Sequenced sample: PBMCs. The receptors stem from a girl aged 2 to 9 in good health and CMV-seropositive.

The chain recombines TRBV5-1 with TRBJ2-3, with a weak D call TRBD2 (5 bases). The V gene's germline CDR1 is SGHRS and CDR2 YFSETQ. This CDR3 is 14 amino acids long. V lost 0 bases and J lost 2, with 7 bases in between. CDR3 nucleotide sequence: TGCGCCAGCAGCTTGGGAGGGAACACAGATACGCAGTATTTT. It encodes CASSLGGNTDTQYF. The full variable domain, completed using reference TRBV5-1 and TRBJ2-3, is KAGVTQTPRYLIKTRGQQVTLSCSPISGHRSVSWYQQTPGQGLQFLFEYFSETQRNKGNFPGRFSGRQFSNSRSEMNVSTLELGDSALYLCASSLGGNTDTQYFGPGTRLTVL.

The chain carries TRBV5-1 and TRBJ2-1, with TRBD2 matching 8 bases. Unmatched junction bases numbered 8, after V lost 0 bases and J lost 6 bases. Germline V gene sequence: CDR1 SGHRS, CDR2 YFSETQ. This CDR3 has 16 amino acids. CDR3: CASSLGGSGAGNEQFF. The CDR3 DNA is TGCGCCAGCAGCTTGGGTGGTAGCGGGGCGGGCAATGAGCAGTTCTTC.

This chain links TRBV7-8 with TRBJ2-7, with a weak D call TRBD1 (6 bases). From germline, CDR1 is SGHVS and CDR2 FQNEAQ. The CDR3 length is 13 residues. V was cut by 5 bases and J by 4 bases, with 12 bases left in between. This CDR3 reads CASSKTGLYEQYF. The CDR3 bases are TGTGCCAGCAGCAAGACAGGATTATACGAGCAGTACTTC.

V gene TRBV11-2 combines with J gene TRBJ1-2; the D gene is possibly TRBD1 (5 bases). This CDR3 has 15 residues. Trimming took 5 bases from V and 2 from J, leaving 15 bases between them. Germline lookup yields CDR1 SGHAT and CDR2 FQNNGV. DNA of the CDR3: TGTGCCAGCAGCCTCGCGGGGACGGACAACTATGGCTACACCTTC. This encodes CASSLAGTDNYGYTF.

The chain links TRBV19 to TRBJ2-7, with 7 positions matching TRBD2. CDR1 is LNHDA and CDR2 is SQIVND in the germline V gene (reference sequence). The CDR3 extends over 15 amino acids. Trimming took 3 bases from V and 6 from J; bases not matched to a gene: 11. The CDR3 protein is CASSISGPSLTEQYF. The CDR3 DNA follows: TGTGCCAGTAGTATTAGCGGGCCCTCTTTGACCGAGCAGTACTTC.

This chain connects TRBV29-1 to TRBJ2-3; D is possibly TRBD2 (6 bases). Germline V lookup: CDR1 SQVTM, CDR2 ANQGSEA. The CDR3 runs 13 residues. The V gene lost 4 bases and the J gene lost 4 bases, with 12 bases spanning the gap. CDR3 nucleotides: TGCAGCGTTGGATCTCTAGCGTCAGATACGCAGTATTTT. Translating it yields CSVGSLASDTQYF.

The chain carries TRBV7-8 and TRBJ2-7; tentative D call: TRBD2 (5 bases). Per the germline V gene, CDR1 is SGHVS and CDR2 is FQNEAQ. Trimming left V 1 base short and J 2 bases short, with 12 bases between. The CDR3 spans 15 residues. The CDR3 reads CASSLVGGYPYEQYF. The DNA for the CDR3 is TGTGCCAGCAGCTTAGTTGGCGGGTACCCCTACGAGCAGTACTTC.

The gene calls are TRBV14 and TRBJ2-7; TRBD2 matches 9 bases. The CDR3 has 13 amino acids. Germline lookup yields CDR1 SGHDN and CDR2 FVKESK. Trimming cost V 7 bases and J 4 bases; bases outside gene matches: 5. The CDR3 DNA is TGTGCCAGCAATCCCGCGGGGGGGTACGAGCAGTACTTC. Translation: CASNPAGGYEQYF. Supplemented by reference TRBV14 and TRBJ2-7, the full variable domain reads EAGVTQFPSHSVIEKGQTVTLRCDPISGHDNLYWYRRVMGKEIKFLLHFVKESKQDESGMPNNRFLAERTGGTYSTLKVQPAELEDSGVYFCASNPAGGYEQYFGPGTRLTVT.